This TCR beta chain came from a study of blood T cell repertoires in COVID-19. Across the study: Samples of COVID-19 (acute and convalescent) were obtained from the United States, Italy and Spain. T cells, B-cell-depleted T cells, or PBMCs supplied cDNA or gDNA.

Cohorts were assigned according to the clinical history that participants reported. The CDR3 runs to 16 residues. Unmatched junction bases numbered 10, after V lost 11 bases and J lost 0 bases. The V gene's germline CDR1 is LNHDA and CDR2 SQIVND (reference sequence). TCRdb's copy holds only in-frame clones and misses some; the assay was immunoSEQ multiplex PCR. The table includes fewer than 200,000 clones, around 80% detected once. This clone has only a few counts. The TCR was taken from a man aged 50 to 60 who had recovered from COVID-19. The sequencing sample was made of PBMCs or T cells enriched from blood (not recorded which). The chain uses TRBV19 and TRBJ2-6; the match to TRBD1 covers 7 bases. The CDR3 spells CAAKGAVFSGANVLTF. The CDR3 coding sequence is TGTGCCGCCAAGGGGGCAGTGTTCTCTGGGGCCAACGTCCTGACTTTC.